These 5 T cell receptor beta chains were sequenced from one sample in a study of blood T cells in healthy people across ages (dated by TCRdb to about 2015). Receptors were amplified or captured by 5' RACE. Sequencing relied on an Illumina HiSeq 2500. A second roughly 7 to 11 cycle PCR used a sample-barcoded 5' primer and a J-beta primer mix. The raw public data were reprocessed by TCRdb itself: fastp quality trimming at Q25, MiXCR clonotype calling, in-frame beta chains only. Each entry is one CDR3 protein sequence, shown with its most common DNA and genes. This sample is represented by 790,000 or so distinct CDR3 sequences; roughly three fifths of them were singletons. The ten largest clones represent roughly 26% of the sample. The sample was blood. The receptors stem from a man aged 35-49 years in good health.

This sequence joins TRBV4-1 and TRBJ2-1, with a possible D match to TRBD2 (5 bases). The length of the CDR3 is 15 residues. Per germline, CDR1 MGHRA and CDR2 YSYEKL. Between the trimmed V and J ends, which lost 0 bases and 0 bases, there was a span of 6 bases. The CDR3 DNA is TGCGCCAGCAGCCAAGAAACTAGCTCCTACAATGAGCAGTTCTTC. Translation: CASSQETSSYNEQFF.

This clonotype was observed a handful of times. This chain uses TRBV11-3 with TRBJ2-6; the D gene is possibly TRBD1 (6 bases). Germline V gene sequence: CDR1 SGHNT, CDR2 YENEEA. The CDR3 runs 15 residues. The germline V and J ends were trimmed by 5 bases and 4 bases, with 12 bases remaining between them. The CDR3 coding sequence is TGTGCCAGCAGCGCTCAGGGGACAGGGGCCAACGTCCTGACTTTC. It translates to CASSAQGTGANVLTF. Combining the CDR3 with reference TRBV11-3 and TRBJ2-6 gives the whole variable domain EAGVVQSPRYKIIEKKQPVAFWCNPISGHNTLYWYLQNLGQGPELLIRYENEEAVDDSQLPKDRFSAERLKGVDSTLKIQPAELGDSAVYLCASSAQGTGANVLTFGAGSRLTVL.

The CDR3 region is CASSPLGAGGVSGANVLTF. The DNA of the CDR3 is TGTGCCAGCAGCCCCTTAGGGGCAGGGGGGGTTTCTGGGGCCAACGTCCTGACTTTC. V is TRBV12-3 or TRBV12-4 and J is TRBJ2-6, with D perhaps assigned TRBD1 or TRBD2 (7 bases each). CDR3 length equals 19 residues. The V and J ends lost 6 bases and 1 base respectively, with 22 bases between them.

This clonotype was detected a few times. The rearrangement uses TRBV6-2 or TRBV6-3 and TRBJ2-3, with D tentatively TRBD1 (5 bases). Trimming stripped 2 bases from V and 5 bases from J, with 5 bases between. CDR1 and CDR2 (germline): MNHEY, SVGEGT. The CDR3 covers 12 residues. DNA for the CDR3: TGTGCCAGCAGTTACACAGGAGATACGCAGTATTTT. Residues: CASSYTGDTQYF.

As concerns this clonotype: A much bigger clone sits one base away, suggesting this may be a read error. The chain uses TRBV12-3 or TRBV12-4 and TRBJ1-1, with D perhaps TRBD1 (5 bases). This CDR3 comprises 12 residues. The ends were cut back, 6 bases at V and 7 bases at J, with 12 bases in the middle. The CDR3 DNA follows: TGTGCCAGCAGCCGGGGACCTCATGAAGCTTTCTTT. The encoded protein is CASSRGPHEAFF.